These 6 T cell receptor beta chains were all obtained from the same sample, sequenced in a study of blood T cell repertoires in COVID-19. Some clones are missing from TCRdb's copy, which holds only in-frame ones; the method was immunoSEQ multiplex PCR. Counted here are roughly 91,000 clones, around three quarters occurring once; the ten biggest clones make up over 6.5%. The sample consisted of peripheral blood. These receptors came from a man between 65 and 85 years old with acute or convalescent COVID-19.

This clone has only a few counts. The chain has TRBV5-1 and TRBJ2-1, with TRBD2 identical over 9 bases. This CDR3 has 14 residues. V dropped 3 bases and J dropped 8; count of bases not matched to a gene: 6. Germline values: CDR1 SGHRS, CDR2 YFSETQ. The CDR3 bases are TGCGCCAGCAGCTCGGGACTAGCTGGAGATGAGCAGTTCTTC. Amino acid sequence: CASSSGLAGDEQFF. Variable domain in full (rest from reference TRBV5-1 and TRBJ2-1): KAGVTQTPRYLIKTRGQQVTLSCSPISGHRSVSWYQQTPGQGLQFLFEYFSETQRNKGNFPGRFSGRQFSNSRSEMNVSTLELGDSALYLCASSSGLAGDEQFFGPGTRLTVL.

The V call is TRBV5-1, the J call TRBJ1-5; perhaps TRBD1 as D (5 bases). Germline CDR1 reads SGHRS; CDR2 reads YFSETQ. The V and J ends lost 4 bases and 5 bases respectively, with 10 bases between them. CDR3 length: 13 amino acids. CDR3 region: CASSLGLDQPQHF. DNA of the CDR3: TGCGCCAGCAGCCTGGGACTCGATCAGCCCCAGCATTTT.

V usage is TRBV7-2 and J usage is TRBJ2-5, with D possibly being TRBD2 (5 bases). This CDR3 is built from 15 residues. V lost 3 bases and J lost 2, with 13 bases in between. From germline, CDR1 is SGHTA and CDR2 FQGNSA. The CDR3 is CASSFFGNLQETQYF. CDR3 bases: TGTGCCAGCAGCTTTTTCGGGAATTTGCAAGAGACCCAGTACTTC.

V usage is TRBV7-2 and J usage is TRBJ2-1, with 9 positions matching TRBD2. The CDR3 has 15 amino acids. V dropped 4 bases and J dropped 4; count of bases not matched to a gene: 5. Germline V gives CDR1 SGHTA, CDR2 FQGNSA. CDR3 DNA: TGTGCCAGCAGCTCGACTAGCGGCGCTTACAATGAGCAGTTCTTC. This sequence encodes CASSSTSGAYNEQFF. The whole variable domain, remainder taken from reference TRBV7-2 and TRBJ2-1, is GAGVSQSPSNKVTEKGKDVELRCDPISGHTALYWYRQSLGQGLEFLIYFQGNSAPDKSGLPSDRFSAERTGGSVSTLTIQRTQQEDSAVYLCASSSTSGAYNEQFFGPGTRLTVL.

This chain uses TRBV15 with TRBJ2-7, with TRBD2 matching over 7 bases. The CDR3 contains 16 residues. Losses at the gene ends were 1 base for V and 4 bases for J; bases not matched to a gene: 10. Per germline, CDR1 LNHNV and CDR2 YYDKDF (reference sequence). CDR3 loop: CATSRGLGGRGYEQYF. The DNA for the CDR3 is TGTGCCACCAGCAGAGGTCTTGGCGGGAGAGGGTACGAGCAGTACTTC.

The genes are TRBV6-5 and TRBJ2-3, with 13 bases identical to TRBD2. This CDR3 region has 14 residues. Trimming removed 7 bases from V and 3 bases from J; junction bases left unmatched: 1. Germline CDR1 reads MNHEY; CDR2 reads SVGAGI. The CDR3 loop reads CASTLAGGTDTQYF. The CDR3 DNA reads as TGTGCCAGCACACTAGCGGGAGGGACAGATACGCAGTATTTT.